The rows below give T cell receptor beta chains drawn from one sample of a study of a mutant IDH1 vaccine in newly diagnosed glioma. Method: immunoSEQ multiplex PCR; TCRdb's copy keeps in-frame clones and lacks some. Of tens of thousands of clones listed, around 76% were seen once; the top ten hold 3.8%. Their antigen targets remain unknown. This sample comprised PBMCs, obtained from a glioma patient whose treatment included an IDH1 peptide vaccine. These receptor sequences come from a man between 35 and 55 years old with glioma. Some clones in this sample may be carry-over from other donors' samples. Each CDR3 is given with its conserved first and last residue.

TRBV14	TRBJ2-7	CASSLRQGAAYEQYF
TRBV28	TRBJ2-7	CASKGSGQGTRTPHYEQYF
TRBV2	TRBJ2-1	CASSVTSGGTNEQFF
TRBV25-1	TRBJ2-2	CASSEAYGGLNTGELFF
TRBV19	TRBJ1-6	CASSNPGQGWSSPLHF
TRBV7-9	TRBJ2-7	CASSSPPQAVLTHEQYF
TRBV11-2	TRBJ1-1	CASRPADQGAHTEAFF
TRBV18	TRBJ1-1	CASSPRDRETKQPPTEAFF
TRBV2	TRBJ1-2	CASRRDRANYGYTF
TRBV11-1	TRBJ2-3	CASSLNVIPSTDTQYF
TRBV4-3	TRBJ1-1	CASSQGRSTEAFF
TRBV15	TRBJ2-1	CATSEPSRQEPYNEQFF
TRBV30	TRBJ1-4	CAWSGTPNEKLFF
TRBV30	TRBJ1-1	CAWTPGNPTEAFF
TRBV5-4	TRBJ2-3	CASSLGGSTDTQYF
TRBV2	TRBJ2-7	CASSGGLFYEQYF
TRBV30	TRBJ2-7	CATHKDRVLGEQYF
TRBV5-1	TRBJ1-1	CASSLGGGKTEAFF
TRBV7-6	TRBJ1-3	CASSLNQGASGNTIYF
TRBV7-3	TRBJ2-3	CASKRGGTDTQYF
TRBV5-4	TRBJ2-5	CASSLTGTEETRYF
TRBV30	TRBJ2-1	CAWRLAYNEQFF
TRBV5-1	TRBJ1-2	CASSLADIFGYGYTF
TRBV5-8	TRBJ1-1	CASSLLRILNTEAFF
TRBV7-8	TRBJ2-7	CASSIGGTYEQYF
TRBV27	TRBJ1-1	CASSLFGTGGGAEAFF
TRBV4-1	TRBJ2-1	CASSRVPSNEQFF